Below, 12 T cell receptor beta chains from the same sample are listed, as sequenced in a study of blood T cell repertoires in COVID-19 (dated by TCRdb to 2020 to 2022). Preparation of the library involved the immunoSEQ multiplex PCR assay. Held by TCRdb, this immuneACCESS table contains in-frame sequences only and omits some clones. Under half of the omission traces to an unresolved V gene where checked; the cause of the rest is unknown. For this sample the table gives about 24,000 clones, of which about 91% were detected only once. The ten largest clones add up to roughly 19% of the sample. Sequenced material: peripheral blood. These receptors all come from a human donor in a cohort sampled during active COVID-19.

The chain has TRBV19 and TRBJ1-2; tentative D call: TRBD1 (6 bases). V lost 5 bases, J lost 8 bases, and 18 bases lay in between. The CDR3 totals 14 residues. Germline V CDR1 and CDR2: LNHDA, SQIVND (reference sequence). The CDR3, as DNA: TGTGCCAGTAGTGACAACAGGGCCCTCGGAGGCTACACCTTC. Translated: CASSDNRALGGYTF.

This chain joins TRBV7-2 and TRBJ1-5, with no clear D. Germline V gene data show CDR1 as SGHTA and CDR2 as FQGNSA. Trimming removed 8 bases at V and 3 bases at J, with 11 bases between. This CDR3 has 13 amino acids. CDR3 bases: TGTGCCAGCTCGAGAGGGCCCAATCAGCCCCAGCATTTT. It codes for CASSRGPNQPQHF.

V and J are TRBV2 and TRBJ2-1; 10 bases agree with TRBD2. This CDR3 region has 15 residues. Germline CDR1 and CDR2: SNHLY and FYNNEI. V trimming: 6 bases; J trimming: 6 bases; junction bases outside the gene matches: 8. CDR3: CASSQAGGPGNEQFF. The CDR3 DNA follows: TGTGCCAGCAGCCAAGCGGGAGGGCCCGGCAATGAGCAGTTCTTC.

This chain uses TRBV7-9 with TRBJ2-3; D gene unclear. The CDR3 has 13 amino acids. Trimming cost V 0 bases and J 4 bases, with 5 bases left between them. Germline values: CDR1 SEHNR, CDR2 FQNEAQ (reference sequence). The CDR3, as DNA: TGTGCCAGCAGCTTAGCGGCATCAGATACGCAGTATTTT. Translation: CASSLAASDTQYF.

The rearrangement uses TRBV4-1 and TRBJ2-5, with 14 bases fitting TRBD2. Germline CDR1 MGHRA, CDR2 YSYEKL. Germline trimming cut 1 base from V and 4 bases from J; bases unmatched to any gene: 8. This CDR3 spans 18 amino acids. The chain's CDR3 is CASSQVEGTSGSAETQYF. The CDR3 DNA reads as TGCGCCAGCAGCCAAGTGGAGGGGACTAGCGGGAGTGCAGAGACCCAGTACTTC.

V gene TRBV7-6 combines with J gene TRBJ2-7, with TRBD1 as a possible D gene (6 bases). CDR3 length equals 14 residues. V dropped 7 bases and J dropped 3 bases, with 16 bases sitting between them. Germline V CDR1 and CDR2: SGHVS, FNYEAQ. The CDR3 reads CASNAGDGNYEQYF. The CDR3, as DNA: TGTGCCAGCAACGCAGGGGACGGGAACTACGAGCAGTACTTC.

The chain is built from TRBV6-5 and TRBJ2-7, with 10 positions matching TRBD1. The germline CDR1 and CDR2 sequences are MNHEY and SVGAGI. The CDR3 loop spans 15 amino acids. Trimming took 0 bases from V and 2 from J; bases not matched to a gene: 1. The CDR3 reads CASSYSTGGAYEQYF. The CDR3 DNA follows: TGTGCCAGCAGTTACTCGACAGGGGGCGCCTACGAGCAGTACTTC.

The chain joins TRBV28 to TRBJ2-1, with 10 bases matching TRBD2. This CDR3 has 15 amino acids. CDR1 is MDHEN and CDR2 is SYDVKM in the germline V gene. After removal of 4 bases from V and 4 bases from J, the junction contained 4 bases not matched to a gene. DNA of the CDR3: TGTGCCAGCAGTTCCGGGACTAGCGAATACAATGAGCAGTTCTTC. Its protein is CASSSGTSEYNEQFF.

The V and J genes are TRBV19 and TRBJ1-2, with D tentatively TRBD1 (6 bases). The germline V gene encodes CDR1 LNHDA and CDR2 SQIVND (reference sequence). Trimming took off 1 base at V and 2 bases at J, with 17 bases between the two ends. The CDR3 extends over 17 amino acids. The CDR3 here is CASSIGSVVGQNYGYTF. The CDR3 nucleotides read TGTGCCAGTAGTATAGGGAGCGTGGTGGGACAAAACTATGGCTACACCTTC.

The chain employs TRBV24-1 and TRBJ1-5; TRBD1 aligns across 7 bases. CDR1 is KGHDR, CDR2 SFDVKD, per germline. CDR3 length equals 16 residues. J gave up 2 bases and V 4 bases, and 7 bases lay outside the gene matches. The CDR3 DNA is TGTGCCACCAGTGACCACACAGGGGAAGGCAATCAGCCCCAGCATTTT. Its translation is CATSDHTGEGNQPQHF.

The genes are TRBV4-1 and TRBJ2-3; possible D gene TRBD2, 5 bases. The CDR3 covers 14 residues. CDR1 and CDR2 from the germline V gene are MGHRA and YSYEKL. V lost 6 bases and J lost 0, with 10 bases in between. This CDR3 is CASREEVSTDTQYF. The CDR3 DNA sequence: TGCGCCAGCAGGGAGGAGGTTAGCACAGATACGCAGTATTTT.

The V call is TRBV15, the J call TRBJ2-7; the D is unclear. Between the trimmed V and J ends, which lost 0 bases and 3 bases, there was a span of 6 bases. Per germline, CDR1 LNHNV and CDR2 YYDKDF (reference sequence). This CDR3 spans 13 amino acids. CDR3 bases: TGTGCCACCAGCAGAGACAGACACTACGAGCAGTACTTC. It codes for CATSRDRHYEQYF.